This entry features one T cell receptor beta chain sequence. Original processing notes: Counts of nucleated cells, estimated from reference gene primer amplification, were obtained. Sequenced by immunoSEQ multiplex PCR; TCRdb stores in-frame clones only, minus some. V and J calls and clone size are those listed in that table; D and trimming were worked out from the DNA. The sample has almost 90,000 clones, less than 95% seen once. In Seattle, patients joined the study during active infection and were tracked longitudinally. CDR1 is SGHTA and CDR2 is FQGNSA in the germline V gene. Trimming took 5 bases from V and 6 from J; bases not matched to a gene: 10. This CDR3 comprises 15 residues. This sample is part of a study of blood T cell repertoires in COVID-19. Study-wide context: Sources were T cells, B-cell-depleted T cells, or PBMCs; the material itself was cDNA or gDNA.

The V call is TRBV7-2, the J call TRBJ2-7, with 10 nucleotides matching TRBD1. The receptor was derived from a man aged 18 to 29 with COVID-19, enrolled during active disease. The sample consisted of peripheral blood. DNA for the CDR3: TGTGCCAGCAGCAGAGGCGGGACAGGGGAGGGCGAGCAGTACTTC. Its translation is CASSRGGTGEGEQYF. Together with reference TRBV7-2 and TRBJ2-7, the CDR3 gives the full variable domain: GAGVSQSPSNKVTEKGKDVELRCDPISGHTALYWYRQSLGQGLEFLIYFQGNSAPDKSGLPSDRFSAERTGGSVSTLTIQRTQQEDSAVYLCASSRGGTGEGEQYFGPGTRLTVT.